This is a list of T cell receptor beta chains from one sample in a study of a mutant IDH1 vaccine in newly diagnosed glioma. These TCRs' antigens remain unknown. The data were produced by immunoSEQ multiplex PCR, yet TCRdb's version contains in-frame clones alone and is incomplete. The table has about 66,000 clones, 70% to 85% seen once. The starting material was PBMCs, obtained from a glioma patient whose treatment included an IDH1 peptide vaccine. These receptors originate from a man aged 25 to 40 with glioma. The CDR3 runs from the conserved cysteine through the conserved F or W. Each record gives: J gene, clone size, D gene, CDR3 length, V gene, CDR3 protein, CDR3 DNA. D genes are given only for firm matches. Clone size is not always given. Where it is, it says once, few, many or a class for expanded clones.

TRBJ2-3 NA TRBD2 16 TRBV14 CASSQTRTSGPDTQYF TGTGCCAGCAGCCAGACCAGGACTAGCGGACCAGATACGCAGTATTTT
TRBJ1-3 NA NA 14 TRBV4-1 CASSQNRARNTIYF TGCGCCAGCAGCCAAAATAGAGCCAGAAACACCATATATTTT
TRBJ2-7 NA TRBD1 15 TRBV28 CASSLLSGQLYEQYF TGTGCCAGCTCCCTATTATCGGGACAGCTCTACGAGCAGTACTTC
TRBJ2-3 NA TRBD2 16 TRBV9 CASSVVAGVITDTQYF TGTGCCAGCAGCGTAGTTGCGGGAGTGATCACAGATACGCAGTATTTT
TRBJ1-5 few NA 13 TRBV28 CASSLVDNQPQHF TGTGCCAGCAGTTTGGTGGATAATCAGCCCCAGCATTTT
TRBJ1-5 few TRBD1 13 TRBV2 CASRRTGIQPQHF TGTGCCAGCAGGAGGACAGGGATTCAGCCCCAGCATTTT
TRBJ2-7 NA NA 13 TRBV4-2 CASSQVARMEQYF TGTGCCAGCAGCCAAGTGGCGCGGATGGAGCAGTACTTC
TRBJ2-3 once NA 13 TRBV5-1 CASSLRVLDTQYF TGCGCCAGCAGCCTGCGGGTCCTAGATACGCAGTATTTT
TRBJ2-7 NA NA 16 TRBV28 CASSDLTGRMTYEQYF TGTGCCAGCAGTGATTTGACGGGACGGATGACCTACGAGCAGTACTTC
TRBJ2-7 NA NA 14 TRBV2 CASSDGHDGERQYF TGTGCCAGCAGTGACGGCCACGACGGGGAAAGGCAGTACTTC
TRBJ2-1 NA TRBD1 14 TRBV5-1 CASSSDRGYNEQFF TGCGCCAGCAGCTCGGACAGGGGTTACAATGAGCAGTTCTTC
TRBJ1-3 NA NA 14 TRBV7-9 CASSPTSSGNTIYF TGTGCCAGCAGCCCGACGAGCTCTGGAAACACCATATATTTT
TRBJ1-2 NA NA 15 TRBV18 CASSPSGEGVYGYTF TGTGCCAGCTCACCCTCCGGAGAAGGGGTCTATGGCTACACCTTC
TRBJ2-1 NA TRBD1 15 TRBV6-1 CASRGGRMRYHEQFF TGTGCCAGCCGAGGGGGCAGAATGCGGTATCATGAGCAGTTCTTC
TRBJ2-3 NA NA 13 TRBV5-5 CASSLVGTDTQYF TGTGCCAGCAGCCTAGTAGGCACAGATACGCAGTATTTT
TRBJ2-3 NA NA 14 TRBV5-1 CASSLGNRADTQYF TGCGCCAGCAGCTTGGGCAATCGAGCAGATACGCAGTATTTT
TRBJ2-7 NA NA 14 TRBV7-8 CASSYGVRSYEQYF TGTGCCAGCAGCTACGGGGTTCGATCCTACGAGCAGTACTTC
TRBJ2-2 NA NA 13 TRBV21-1 CASSQDNTGELFF TGTGCCAGCAGCCAGGACAACACCGGGGAGCTGTTTTTT
TRBJ2-1 NA NA 15 TRBV9 CASSVGASSYNEQFF TGTGCCAGCAGCGTAGGGGCGAGCTCCTACAATGAGCAGTTCTTC
TRBJ2-4 medium-sized TRBD2 17 TRBV4-1 CASSQNIGGVDKNIQYF TGCGCCAGCAGCCAAAACATCGGGGGGGTAGACAAAAACATTCAGTACTTC
TRBJ2-7 NA NA 14 TRBV9 CASSSGTVTYEQYF TGTGCCAGCAGCTCCGGGACGGTCACCTACGAGCAGTACTTC
TRBJ1-2 NA NA 17 TRBV7-9 CASSSSATWDTYYGYTF TGTGCCAGCAGCTCTTCTGCCACTTGGGACACTTACTATGGCTACACCTTC
TRBJ2-4 NA TRBD2 15 TRBV19 CASSIGAGAKNIQYF TGTGCCAGTAGTATCGGAGCGGGGGCGAAAAACATTCAGTACTTC
TRBJ2-5 NA NA 14 TRBV4-1 CASSAGGAGETQYF TGCGCCAGCAGTGCTGGGGGGGCAGGGGAGACCCAGTACTTC
TRBJ1-2 NA TRBD1 14 TRBV5-1 CASSLVGGGYGYTF TGCGCCAGCAGCTTGGTAGGGGGCGGCTATGGCTACACCTTC
TRBJ1-3 NA TRBD1 14 TRBV28 CASSWDSSGNTIYF TGTGCCAGCAGTTGGGACAGCTCTGGAAACACCATATATTTT
TRBJ1-2 few NA 15 TRBV7-2 CASSHQGALNYGYTF TGTGCCAGCAGCCATCAAGGGGCTCTTAACTATGGCTACACCTTC
TRBJ1-5 few NA 13 TRBV28 CASSLGTLVTQHF TGTGCCAGCAGTTTAGGGACGTTGGTCACCCAGCATTTT
TRBJ2-2 NA NA 13 TRBV2 CASSPTVTGELFF TGTGCCAGCAGTCCTACAGTCACCGGGGAGCTGTTTTTT
TRBJ1-2 NA NA 12 TRBV2 CASSASAYGYTF TGTGCCAGCAGCGCGTCCGCTTATGGCTACACCTTC
TRBJ1-5 NA TRBD1 15 TRBV2 CASSTDRGREQPQHF TGTGCCAGCAGTACCGACAGGGGGCGGGAACAGCCCCAGCATTTT
TRBJ2-3 NA TRBD1 18 TRBV9 CASSVPLVGTGPGDTQYF TGTGCCAGCAGCGTACCCCTGGTAGGGACAGGGCCAGGAGATACGCAGTATTTT
TRBJ2-7 once NA 14 TRBV6-4 CASSPDGRSYEQYF TGTGCCAGCAGTCCAGACGGACGCTCCTACGAGCAGTACTTC
TRBJ2-3 NA NA 18 TRBV7-2 CASSSGASGYKFTDTQYF TGTGCCAGCAGCTCAGGGGCTAGCGGATACAAATTCACAGATACGCAGTATTTT
TRBJ2-3 NA TRBD2 13 TRBV19 CASSRAGTDTQYF TGTGCCAGTAGTAGAGCGGGGACAGATACGCAGTATTTT
TRBJ1-4 NA TRBD1 14 TRBV6-5 CASSWRTGNEKLFF TGTGCCAGCAGTTGGCGGACAGGAAATGAAAAACTGTTTTTT
TRBJ2-1 NA TRBD2 16 TRBV18 CASRTSGRRGDNEQFF TGTGCCAGCAGGACTAGCGGGAGAAGAGGTGACAATGAGCAGTTCTTC